This T cell receptor (beta chain) is from a study of identical twins. Study-level findings and limits: Model-predicted out-of-frame TCR alpha sharing fell below observed values in monozygotic twins. Conclusions came from cross-sectional statistical analysis, not from following the same donors. Reduced insertions were recorded for abundant cord blood beta clonotypes, with no such pattern in memory repertoires.

Points on this clonotype: The antigen remains unidentified.

A universal primer site was incorporated via template switching, and the cDNA contained unique molecular identifiers. MiXCR was run by TCRdb on the 5' RACE reads, yielding one entry per CDR3 protein. The sample contains about 340,000 distinct CDR3 sequences, approximately 8.7% of which appear only once. The sequencing input was naive T cells sorted from blood. This TCR derives from a woman aged 50 to 60 in good health.

The CDR3 spells CSASRRPQEWFADTQYF. The DNA for the CDR3 is TGCAGTGCTAGTCGGCGTCCCCAGGAATGGTTCGCAGATACGCAGTATTTT. The chain combines TRBV20-1 with TRBJ2-3; no clear D. The CDR3 consists of 17 residues. Trimming took 3 bases from V and 4 from J, leaving 23 bases between them. The germline V gene has CDR1 DFQATT and CDR2 SNEGSKA (reference sequence).